Each of the 8 T cell receptor beta chains below was sequenced from the same sample in a study of vaccination and CD4 T cells after COVID-19. These TCRs are of unknown antigen specificity. Cultured CD4+ T-cell DNA underwent Oncomine TCR Beta short-read sequencing. Using its own MiXCR run on the PCR reads, TCRdb lists one record per CDR3 protein. In the table there are about 20,000 distinct CDR3 sequences, 66% of which are singletons. Specified treatment: approximately 10-day PBMC culture with coronavirus spike peptide pools or control peptides (ViraFEST assay). Material: CD4+ T cells from blood, cultured in vitro. Receptor source: a human donor who had recovered from COVID-19.

The chain carries TRBV19 and TRBJ1-2; 8 bases align to TRBD1. The CDR3 contains 13 residues. The junction had 5 bases not matched to a gene; V was cut back by 7 bases and J by 4 bases. Per the germline V gene, CDR1 is LNHDA and CDR2 is SQIVND (reference sequence). CDR3 sequence (DNA): TGTGCCAGTAAAACGACAGGGGCCTATGGCTACACCTTC. Translating gives CASKTTGAYGYTF.

V usage is TRBV7-9 and J usage is TRBJ1-6, with 7 bases lining up with TRBD1. Germline-derived CDR1 and CDR2 are SEHNR and FQNEAQ (reference sequence). This CDR3 spans 15 amino acids. Unmatched junction bases numbered 11, after V lost 5 bases and J lost 10 bases. CDR3 in amino acids: CASSPRDSGQSPLHF. As DNA, the CDR3 is TGTGCCAGCAGCCCACGGGACAGTGGTCAATCACCCCTCCACTTT.

V is TRBV18 and J is TRBJ1-5, with 8 bases that match TRBD1. Germline-derived CDR1 and CDR2 are KGHSH and LQKENI. The CDR3 runs 15 residues. V lost 3 bases to trimming and J lost 2 bases; unmatched junction nucleotides: 3. CDR3 coding DNA: TGTGCCAGCTCACCTGACAGGGGCGGCAATCAGCCCCAGCATTTT. Amino acids: CASSPDRGGNQPQHF. Using reference TRBV18 and TRBJ1-5 for the parts outside the CDR3, the full variable domain is NAGVMQNPRHLVRRRGQEARLRCSPMKGHSHVYWYRQLPEEGLKFMVYLQKENIIDESGMPKERFSAEFPKEGPSILRIQQVVRGDSAAYFCASSPDRGGNQPQHFGDGTRLSIL.

V gene TRBV6-1 combines with J gene TRBJ1-2; the D gene is possibly TRBD1 (5 bases). Germline-derived CDR1 and CDR2 are MNHNS and SASEGT. V lost 8 bases and J 8 bases, leaving 12 bases between the germline ends. The CDR3 is 11 amino acids. The CDR3 protein is CASREGQGYTF. Here the CDR3 DNA reads TGTGCCAGCCGAGAGGGGCAGGGCTACACCTTC.

The chain links TRBV15 to TRBJ1-2; D remains unclear. Per germline, CDR1 LNHNV and CDR2 YYDKDF (reference sequence). V was clipped by 0 bases and J by 4 bases, with 12 bases between them. The CDR3 runs 15 residues. CDR3 amino acids: CATSRDLGNGYGYTF. CDR3 sequence (DNA): TGTGCCACCAGCAGAGATCTCGGCAATGGCTATGGCTACACCTTC.

The chain uses TRBV20-1 and TRBJ1-5; the D gene is possibly TRBD1 (5 bases). CDR1 and CDR2 from the germline V gene are DFQATT and SNEGSKA (reference sequence). The V gene lost 6 bases and the J gene lost 16 bases, with 19 bases spanning the gap. This CDR3 contains 11 residues. The CDR3 spells CSAQDGARAHF. CDR3 DNA sequence: TGCAGTGCCCAAGACGGGGCCCGAGCCCATTTT.

The chain combines TRBV19 with TRBJ1-1, with 7 nucleotides matching TRBD1. Germline V gene lookup returns CDR1 LNHDA and CDR2 SQIVND (reference sequence). Germline trimming cut 2 bases from V and 4 bases from J; bases unmatched to any gene: 4. CDR3 length equals 14 residues. CDR3 nucleotide sequence: TGTGCCAGTAGTATAAAGTCAGGGGGCACTGAAGCTTTCTTT. Translation gives CASSIKSGGTEAFF.

V and J are TRBV15 and TRBJ1-2; D might be TRBD1 (6 bases). Trimming cost V 4 bases and J 3 bases, with 15 bases left between them. Germline V gene lookup returns CDR1 LNHNV and CDR2 YYDKDF (reference sequence). The CDR3 sequence is 15 residues long. CDR3 protein: CATSNPGTLYYGYTF. CDR3 DNA: TGTGCCACCAGCAACCCCGGGACATTATACTATGGCTACACCTTC.